This T cell receptor beta chain came from a study of T-cell reconstitution after alpha-beta-depleted transplantation in children. Germline V gene lookup returns CDR1 SGHTA and CDR2 FQGNSA. Trimming took off 4 bases at V and 3 bases at J, with 13 bases between the two ends. The CDR3 runs to 15 residues. This clonotype was detected a few times. The TCRbeta library was prepared with unique molecular identifiers. TCRdb re-analysed the PCR reads in MiXCR, keeping a single row per CDR3 protein. The profile shows about 210,000 distinct CDR3 sequences, roughly 15% of them singletons. This chain connects TRBV7-2 to TRBJ1-5, with a weak D call TRBD1 (5 bases). The material was PBMCs, mostly from graft donor cells, obtained 360 days after TCRalphabeta/CD19-depleted stem cell transplant. This TCR was sampled from a male patient aged 2 to 9 who had a stem cell transplant for acute lymphoblastic leukemia, so the T cells may come from the graft donor. The CDR3 is CASSWGSNLNQPQHF. As DNA, the CDR3 is TGTGCCAGCAGCTGGGGGTCCAACCTCAATCAGCCCCAGCATTTT.